This T cell receptor beta chain originates from a study of blood T cell repertoires in COVID-19. Across the study: Sites in the United States, Italy and Spain provided acute and convalescent COVID-19 samples. Sources were T cells, B-cell-depleted T cells, or PBMCs; the material itself was cDNA or gDNA.

A Seattle source enrolled patients during active infection and followed them longitudinally. The CDR3 is made up of 15 amino acids. Germline V gene lookup returns CDR1 MNHEY and CDR2 SVGAGI. Between the trimmed V and J ends, which lost 6 bases and 7 bases, there was a span of 16 bases. Per the original methods: Reference gene primer amplification in the assay estimated nucleated cell counts. Assay: immunoSEQ multiplex PCR; the TCRdb copy retains only in-frame clones and omits some. For V, J and clone size, that table is used; D and trimming come from the DNA. This repertoire shows over 400,000 clones, roughly nine tenths found once; its top ten account for less than 9.5%.

The sequenced sample was peripheral blood. The receptor's source is a woman in her fifties or sixties with COVID-19, enrolled during active disease. The chain links TRBV6-5 to TRBJ1-6; D is unclear. CDR3 sequence (DNA): TGTGCCAGCAGGCCCTCCGGGAAAGGAAATTCACCCCTCCACTTT. It translates to CASRPSGKGNSPLHF.